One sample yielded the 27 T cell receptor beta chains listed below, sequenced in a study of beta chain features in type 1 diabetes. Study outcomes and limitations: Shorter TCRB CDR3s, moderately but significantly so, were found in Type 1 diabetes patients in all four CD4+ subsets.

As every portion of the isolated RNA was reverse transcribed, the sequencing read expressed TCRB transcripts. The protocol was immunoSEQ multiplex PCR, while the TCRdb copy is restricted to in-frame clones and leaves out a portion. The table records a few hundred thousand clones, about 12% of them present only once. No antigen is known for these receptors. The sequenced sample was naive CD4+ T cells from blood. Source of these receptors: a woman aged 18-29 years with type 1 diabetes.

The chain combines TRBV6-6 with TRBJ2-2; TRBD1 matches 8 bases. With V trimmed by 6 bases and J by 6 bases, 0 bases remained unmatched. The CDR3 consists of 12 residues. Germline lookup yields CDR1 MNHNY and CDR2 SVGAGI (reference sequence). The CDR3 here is CASSRGPGELFF. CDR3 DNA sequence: TGTGCCAGCAGCAGGGGGCCCGGGGAGCTGTTTTTT.

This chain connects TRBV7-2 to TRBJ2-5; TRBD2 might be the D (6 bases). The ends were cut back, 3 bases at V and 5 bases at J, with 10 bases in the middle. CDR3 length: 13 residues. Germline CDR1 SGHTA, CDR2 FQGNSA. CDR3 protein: CASSLRDVETQYF. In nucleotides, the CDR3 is TGTGCCAGCAGCTTGCGGGATGTTGAGACCCAGTACTTC.

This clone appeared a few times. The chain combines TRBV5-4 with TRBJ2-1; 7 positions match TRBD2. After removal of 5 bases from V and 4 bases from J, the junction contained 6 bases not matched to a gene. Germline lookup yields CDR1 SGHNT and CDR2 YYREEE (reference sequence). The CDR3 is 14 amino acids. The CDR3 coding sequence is TGTGCCAGCAGAACGGGAGGTGCTTACAATGAGCAGTTCTTC. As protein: CASRTGGAYNEQFF.

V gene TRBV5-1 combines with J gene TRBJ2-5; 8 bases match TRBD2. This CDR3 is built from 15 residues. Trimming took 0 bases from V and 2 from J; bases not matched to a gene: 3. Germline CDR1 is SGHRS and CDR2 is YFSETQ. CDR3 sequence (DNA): TGCGCCAGCAGCTTGGCGCGGGGGGAACAAGAGACCCAGTACTTC. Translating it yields CASSLARGEQETQYF.

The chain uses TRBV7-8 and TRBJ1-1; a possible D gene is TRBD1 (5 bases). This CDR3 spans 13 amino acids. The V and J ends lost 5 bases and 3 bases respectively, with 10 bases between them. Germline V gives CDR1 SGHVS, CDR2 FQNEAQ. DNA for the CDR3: TGTGCCAGCAGCGTTGGAGGGGACACTGAAGCTTTCTTT. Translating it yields CASSVGGDTEAFF.

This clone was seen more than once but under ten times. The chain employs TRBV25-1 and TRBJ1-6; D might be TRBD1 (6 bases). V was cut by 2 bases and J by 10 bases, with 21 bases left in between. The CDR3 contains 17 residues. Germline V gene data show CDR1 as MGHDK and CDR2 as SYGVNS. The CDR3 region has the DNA TGTGCCAGCAGTGAAGAGGGGAAAGGTACAGGGCGATCACCCCTCCACTTT. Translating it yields CASSEEGKGTGRSPLHF.

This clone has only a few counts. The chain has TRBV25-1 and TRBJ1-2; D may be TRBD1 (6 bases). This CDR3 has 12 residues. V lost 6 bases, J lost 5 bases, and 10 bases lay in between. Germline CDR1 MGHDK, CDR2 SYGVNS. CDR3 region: CASRDSRYGYTF. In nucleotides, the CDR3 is TGTGCCAGCAGGGACAGCCGGTATGGCTACACCTTC.

The CDR3 loop reads CASIPAGQTGYAFF. The CDR3 region has the DNA TGTGCCAGCATACCCGCAGGGCAAACTGGGTATGCTTTCTTT. The chain is built from TRBV25-1 and TRBJ1-1, with D maybe TRBD1 (5 bases). CDR1 MGHDK and CDR2 SYGVNS come from the germline V gene. The CDR3 covers 14 residues. V was pared by 7 bases and J by 11 bases, with 23 bases between.

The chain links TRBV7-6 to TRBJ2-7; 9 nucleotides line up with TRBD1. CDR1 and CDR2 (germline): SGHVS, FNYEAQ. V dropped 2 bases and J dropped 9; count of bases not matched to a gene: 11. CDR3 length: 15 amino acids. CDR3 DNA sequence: TGTGCCAGCAGCTTATCGGTGGGACAGGGAAGTGCGCAGTACTTC. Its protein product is CASSLSVGQGSAQYF.

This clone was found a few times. This CDR3 is CASSSLTGRPTYGYTF. In DNA form, the CDR3 reads TGTGCCAGCAGTTCCCTGACAGGACGACCGACCTATGGCTACACCTTC. The chain combines TRBV27 with TRBJ1-2; the D gene is possibly TRBD1 (6 bases). The CDR3 totals 16 residues. The V end was cut by 4 bases, the J end by 4 bases, with 19 bases between. Germline CDR1 is MNHEY and CDR2 is SMNVEV (reference sequence).

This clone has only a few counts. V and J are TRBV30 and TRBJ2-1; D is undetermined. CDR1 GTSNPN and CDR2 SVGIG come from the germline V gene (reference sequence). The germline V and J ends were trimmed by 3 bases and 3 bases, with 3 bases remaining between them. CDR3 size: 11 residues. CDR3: CAWSLYNEQFF. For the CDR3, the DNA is TGTGCCTGGAGCCTCTACAATGAGCAGTTCTTC.

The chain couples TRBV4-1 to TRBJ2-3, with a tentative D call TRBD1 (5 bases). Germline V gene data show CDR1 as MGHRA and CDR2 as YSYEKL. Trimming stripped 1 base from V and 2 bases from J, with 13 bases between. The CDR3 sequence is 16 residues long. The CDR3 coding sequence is TGCGCCAGCAGCCAAGGCTATGGGGCCTCCACAGATACGCAGTATTTT. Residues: CASSQGYGASTDTQYF.

In DNA form, the CDR3 reads TGTGCCAGCAGCTTAACCCGGGACACCTACGAGCAGTACTTC. Translated, it gives CASSLTRDTYEQYF. V gene TRBV11-2 combines with J gene TRBJ2-7, with D possibly matching TRBD1 (6 bases). The CDR3 totals 14 residues. Per the germline V gene, CDR1 is SGHAT and CDR2 is FQNNGV. V lost 2 bases to trimming and J lost 2 bases, with 10 bases between them.

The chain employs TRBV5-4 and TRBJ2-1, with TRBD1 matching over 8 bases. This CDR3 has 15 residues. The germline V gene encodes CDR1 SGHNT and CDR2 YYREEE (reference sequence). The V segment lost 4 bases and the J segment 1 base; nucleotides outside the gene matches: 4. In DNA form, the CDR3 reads TGTGCCAGCAGCCCCGGACAGGGTTCCTACAATGAGCAGTTCTTC. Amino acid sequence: CASSPGQGSYNEQFF.

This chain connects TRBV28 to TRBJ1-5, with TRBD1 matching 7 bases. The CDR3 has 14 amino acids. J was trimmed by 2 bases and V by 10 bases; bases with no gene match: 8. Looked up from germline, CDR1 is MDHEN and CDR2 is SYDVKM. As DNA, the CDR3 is TGTGCCACGTTACAGGGGTGGGGCAATCAGCCCCAGCATTTT. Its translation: CATLQGWGNQPQHF.

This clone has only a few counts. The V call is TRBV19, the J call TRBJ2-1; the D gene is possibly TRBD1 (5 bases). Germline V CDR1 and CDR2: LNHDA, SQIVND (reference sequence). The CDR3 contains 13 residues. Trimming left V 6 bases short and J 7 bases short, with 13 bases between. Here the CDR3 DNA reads TGTGCCAGTAGAACTCCAAAGGGGAATGAGCAGTTCTTC. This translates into CASRTPKGNEQFF.

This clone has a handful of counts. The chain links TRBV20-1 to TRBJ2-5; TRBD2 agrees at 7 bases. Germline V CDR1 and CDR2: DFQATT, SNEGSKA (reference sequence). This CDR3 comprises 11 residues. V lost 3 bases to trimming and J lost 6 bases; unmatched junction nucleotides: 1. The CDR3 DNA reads TGCAGTGCTAGCGGGAGGCAGACCCAGTACTTC. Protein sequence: CSASGRQTQYF.

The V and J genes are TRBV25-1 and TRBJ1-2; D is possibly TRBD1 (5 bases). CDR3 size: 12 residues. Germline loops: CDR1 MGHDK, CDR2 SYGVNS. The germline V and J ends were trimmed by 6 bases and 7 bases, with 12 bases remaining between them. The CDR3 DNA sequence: TGTGCCAGCAGGGAGTTTGGGGCTGGCTACACCTTC. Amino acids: CASREFGAGYTF.

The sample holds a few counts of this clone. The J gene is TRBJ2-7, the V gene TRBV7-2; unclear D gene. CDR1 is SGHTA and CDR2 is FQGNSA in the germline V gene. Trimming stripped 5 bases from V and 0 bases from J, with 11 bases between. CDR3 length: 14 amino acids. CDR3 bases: TGTGCCAGCAGCCCTGCGGCCTCCTCCTACGAGCAGTACTTC. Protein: CASSPAASSYEQYF.

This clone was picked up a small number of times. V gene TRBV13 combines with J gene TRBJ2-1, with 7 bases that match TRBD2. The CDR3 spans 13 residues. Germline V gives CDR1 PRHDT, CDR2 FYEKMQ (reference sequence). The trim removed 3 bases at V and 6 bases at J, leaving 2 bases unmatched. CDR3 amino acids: CASSLGLSNEQFF. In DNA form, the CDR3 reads TGTGCCAGCAGCTTGGGACTATCCAATGAGCAGTTCTTC.

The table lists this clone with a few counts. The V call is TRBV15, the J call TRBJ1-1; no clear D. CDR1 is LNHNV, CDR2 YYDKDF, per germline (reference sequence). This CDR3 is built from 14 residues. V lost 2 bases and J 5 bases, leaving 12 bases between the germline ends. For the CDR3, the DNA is TGTGCCACCAGCAGACGGCCAGAGCGGACTGAAGCTTTCTTT. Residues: CATSRRPERTEAFF.

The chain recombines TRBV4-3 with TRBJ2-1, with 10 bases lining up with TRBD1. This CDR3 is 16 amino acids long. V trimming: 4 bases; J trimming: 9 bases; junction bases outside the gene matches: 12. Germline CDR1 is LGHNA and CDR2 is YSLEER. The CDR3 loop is CASSPTRDRGWSEQFF. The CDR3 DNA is TGCGCCAGCAGCCCGACACGGGACAGGGGATGGAGTGAGCAGTTCTTC.

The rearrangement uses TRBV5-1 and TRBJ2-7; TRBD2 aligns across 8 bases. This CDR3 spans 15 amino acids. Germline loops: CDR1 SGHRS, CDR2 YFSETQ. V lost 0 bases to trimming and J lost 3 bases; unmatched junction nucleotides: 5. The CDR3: CASSLGSGSYYEQYF. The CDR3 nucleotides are TGCGCCAGCAGCTTGGGGAGCGGGAGTTACTACGAGCAGTACTTC. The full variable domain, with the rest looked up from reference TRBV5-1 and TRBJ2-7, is KAGVTQTPRYLIKTRGQQVTLSCSPISGHRSVSWYQQTPGQGLQFLFEYFSETQRNKGNFPGRFSGRQFSNSRSEMNVSTLELGDSALYLCASSLGSGSYYEQYFGPGTRLTVT.

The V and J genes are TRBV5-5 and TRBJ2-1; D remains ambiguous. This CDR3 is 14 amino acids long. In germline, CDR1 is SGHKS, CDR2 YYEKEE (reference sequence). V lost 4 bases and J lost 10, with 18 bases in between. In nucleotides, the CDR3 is TGTGCCAGCAGCCCCTACTCCGTGACTCTAGAGCAGTTCTTC. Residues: CASSPYSVTLEQFF. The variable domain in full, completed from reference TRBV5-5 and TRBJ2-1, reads DAGVTQSPTHLIKTRGQQVTLRCSPISGHKSVSWYQQVLGQGPQFIFQYYEKEERGRGNFPDRFSARQFPNYSSELNVNALLLGDSALYLCASSPYSVTLEQFFGPGTRLTVL.

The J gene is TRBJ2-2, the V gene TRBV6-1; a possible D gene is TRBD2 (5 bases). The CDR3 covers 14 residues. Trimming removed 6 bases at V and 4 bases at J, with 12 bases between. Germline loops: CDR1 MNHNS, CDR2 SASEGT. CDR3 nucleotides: TGTGCCAGCAGGGGGAGCGGAGCCACCGGGGAGCTGTTTTTT. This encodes CASRGSGATGELFF.

The CDR3 nucleotides read TGTGCCTGGAGTTCGGACAGGGCGCAGCCCCAGCATTTT. This gives the protein CAWSSDRAQPQHF. The chain joins TRBV30 to TRBJ1-5; 8 positions match TRBD1. Per the germline V gene, CDR1 is GTSNPN and CDR2 is SVGIG (reference sequence). This CDR3 spans 13 amino acids. V trimming: 2 bases; J trimming: 7 bases; junction bases outside the gene matches: 4.

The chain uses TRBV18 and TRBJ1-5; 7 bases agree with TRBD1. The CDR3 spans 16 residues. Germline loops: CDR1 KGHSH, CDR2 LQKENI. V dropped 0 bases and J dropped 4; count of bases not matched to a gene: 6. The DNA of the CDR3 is TGTGCCAGCTCACCACCGGGACAGCCGAGGAATCAGCCCCAGCATTTT. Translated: CASSPPGQPRNQPQHF. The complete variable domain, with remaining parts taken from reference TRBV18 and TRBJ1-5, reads NAGVMQNPRHLVRRRGQEARLRCSPMKGHSHVYWYRQLPEEGLKFMVYLQKENIIDESGMPKERFSAEFPKEGPSILRIQQVVRGDSAAYFCASSPPGQPRNQPQHFGDGTRLSIL.